This TCR beta chain was sequenced for a study of CD8 T cells in ankylosing spondylitis. General observations from the study: What seemed typical of ankylosing spondylitis blood was a TCR beta motif built from 8 or 9 highly homologous variants.

Libraries of TCR beta came from quantitative 5'-RACE with molecular barcodes. TCRdb fed the 5' RACE reads into MiXCR, producing one record per CDR3 protein. The data show roughly 150,000 distinct CDR3 sequences, 25% to 35% seen once. On this clonotype: What it binds is unknown.

Per the germline V gene, CDR1 is SGHDT and CDR2 is YYEEEE. The CDR3 runs 15 residues. Trimming removed 0 bases from V and 5 bases from J; junction bases left unmatched: 6. J is TRBJ2-5 and V is TRBV5-6; 8 bases agree with TRBD2. This sequence originates from a male donor with ankylosing spondylitis. Material for sequencing was synovial fluid, either unsorted or a sorted T cell fraction (not recorded which). CDR3 region: CASSLELAGNETQYF. CDR3 DNA sequence: TGTGCCAGCAGCTTGGAGTTAGCGGGGAATGAGACCCAGTACTTC. Full variable domain (outside the CDR3, taken from reference TRBV5-6 and TRBJ2-5): DAGVTQSPTHLIKTRGQQVTLRCSPKSGHDTVSWYQQALGQGPQFIFQYYEEEERQRGNFPDRFSGHQFPNYSSELNVNALLLGDSALYLCASSLELAGNETQYFGPGTRLLVL.